The source of this TCR beta chain is a study of T cells after posttransplantation cyclophosphamide. General study results and limits: Later post-transplant blood repertoires were often dominated by donor CD8+ memory clones.

A word on this clone: Its target is not known.

Cyclophosphamide on days +3 and +4 followed busulfan-fludarabine conditioning and a marrow graft. The CDR3 sequence is 16 residues long. CDR1 and CDR2 from the germline V gene are SGHDN and FVKESK. V was clipped by 4 bases and J by 3 bases, with 17 bases between them. TCRdb's table, derived via immunoSEQ multiplex PCR, lists solely in-frame clones and lacks some. The sample comprises some 11,000 clones, around nine tenths of which are singletons, and about 28% rests with the top ten. The material was CD4+ T cells sorted from PBMCs, obtained after allogeneic stem cell transplant with posttransplant cyclophosphamide. The clonotype comes from a male patient younger than 45 who received an allogeneic stem cell transplant from a related donor, was CMV-positive, and had acute GVHD only. The graft donor may be the source of some T cells. This chain links TRBV14 with TRBJ2-3; D may be TRBD2 (5 bases). The CDR3: CASSRGIALGTDTQYF. The CDR3 DNA is TGTGCCAGCAGCCGCGGCATCGCACTAGGGACAGATACGCAGTATTTT.